This record looks at one T cell receptor beta chain sequence and its context. This sample was included in a study of shared clonotypes between healthy human individuals. The test was conducted at deep level. Profiled with immunoSEQ multiplex PCR; TCRdb holds only in-frame clones, not every one. In the table there are some 1,600,000 clones, 98% of which are singletons. The length of the CDR3 is 15 residues. Germline CDR1 and CDR2: SGHVS and FQNEAQ. V lost 3 bases and J lost 5; bases outside the gene matches: 6. The donors were all Caucasian adults (living in Nashville, Tennessee). The source is a man aged 25 to 40 in good health. The sample consisted of naive CD4+ T cells sorted from blood. Documented subset: CD45RA+ positively selected. The chain joins TRBV7-8 to TRBJ2-3, with TRBD2 identical over 9 bases. The CDR3: CASSLSSGTVDTQYF. The CDR3 coding sequence is TGTGCCAGCAGCTTGTCTAGCGGGACGGTAGATACGCAGTATTTT. Based on the CDR3 plus reference TRBV7-8 and TRBJ2-3, the full variable domain is GAGVSQSPRYKVAKRGQDVALRCDPISGHVSLFWYQQALGQGPEFLTYFQNEAQLDKSGLPSDRFFAERPEGSVSTLKIQRTQQEDSAVYLCASSLSSGTVDTQYFGPGTRLTVL.